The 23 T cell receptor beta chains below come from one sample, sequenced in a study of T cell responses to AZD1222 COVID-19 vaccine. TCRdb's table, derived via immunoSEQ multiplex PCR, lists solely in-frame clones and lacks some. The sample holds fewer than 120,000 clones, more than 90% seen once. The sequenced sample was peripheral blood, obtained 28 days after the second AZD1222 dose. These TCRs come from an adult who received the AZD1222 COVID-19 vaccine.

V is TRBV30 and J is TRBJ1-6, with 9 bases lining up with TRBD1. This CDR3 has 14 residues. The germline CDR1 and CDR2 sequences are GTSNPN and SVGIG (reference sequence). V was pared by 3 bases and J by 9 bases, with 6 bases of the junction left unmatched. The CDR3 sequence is CAWRGQGWFSPLHF. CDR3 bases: TGTGCCTGGAGGGGACAGGGATGGTTTTCACCCCTCCACTTT.

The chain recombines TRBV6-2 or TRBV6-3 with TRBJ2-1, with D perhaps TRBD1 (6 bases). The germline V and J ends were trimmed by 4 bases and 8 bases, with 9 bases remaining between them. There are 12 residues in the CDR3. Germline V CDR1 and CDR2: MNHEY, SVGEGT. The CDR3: CASSLGAHEQFF. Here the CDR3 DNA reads TGTGCCAGCAGTTTGGGGGCGCATGAGCAGTTCTTC.

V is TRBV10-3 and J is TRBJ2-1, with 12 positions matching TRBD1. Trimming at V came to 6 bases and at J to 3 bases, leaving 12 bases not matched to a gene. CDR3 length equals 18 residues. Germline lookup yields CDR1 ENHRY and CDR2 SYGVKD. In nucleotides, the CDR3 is TGTGCCATCAGCGGGACAGGGGGCTCACTAGCGGTCTACAATGAGCAGTTCTTC. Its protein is CAISGTGGSLAVYNEQFF.

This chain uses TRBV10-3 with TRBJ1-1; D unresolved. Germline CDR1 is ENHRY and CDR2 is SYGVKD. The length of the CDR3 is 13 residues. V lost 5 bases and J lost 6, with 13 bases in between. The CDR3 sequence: CAISPRLGAEAFF. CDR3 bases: TGTGCCATCAGTCCTCGCCTCGGGGCTGAAGCTTTCTTT.

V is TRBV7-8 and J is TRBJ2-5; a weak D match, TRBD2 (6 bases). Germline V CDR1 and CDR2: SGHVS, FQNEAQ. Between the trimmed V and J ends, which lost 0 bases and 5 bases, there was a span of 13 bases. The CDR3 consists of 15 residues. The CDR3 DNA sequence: TGTGCCAGCAGCTTAGCGCGGGGACGTATGGAGACCCAGTACTTC. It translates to CASSLARGRMETQYF.

In DNA, the CDR3 is TGTGCCAGCAGCTTAGACAGGGGGCTACAGCCCCAGCATTTT. Its translation is CASSLDRGLQPQHF. This chain links TRBV7-2 with TRBJ1-5; 9 bases agree with TRBD1. Trimming at V came to 1 base and at J to 7 bases, leaving 2 bases not matched to a gene. This CDR3 has 14 amino acids. Germline V CDR1 and CDR2: SGHTA, FQGNSA.

CDR3 loop: CASSYRARTLRGYTF. The DNA for the CDR3 is TGTGCCAGCAGCTACCGGGCAAGGACCCTGAGAGGCTACACCTTC. The chain employs TRBV7-8 and TRBJ1-2; D uncertain. V lost 4 bases and J lost 8, with 20 bases in between. The CDR3 runs 15 residues. Germline assignment: CDR1 SGHVS and CDR2 FQNEAQ.

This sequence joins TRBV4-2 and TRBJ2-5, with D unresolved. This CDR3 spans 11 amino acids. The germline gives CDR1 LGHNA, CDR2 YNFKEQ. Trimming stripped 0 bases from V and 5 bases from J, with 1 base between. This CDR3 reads CASSQEETQYF. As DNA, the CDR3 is TGTGCCAGCAGCCAAGAGGAGACCCAGTACTTC.

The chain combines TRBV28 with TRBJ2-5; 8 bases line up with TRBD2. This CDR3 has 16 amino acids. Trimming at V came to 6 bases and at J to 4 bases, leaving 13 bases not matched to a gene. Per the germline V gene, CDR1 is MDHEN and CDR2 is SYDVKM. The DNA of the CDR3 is TGTGCCAGCAGCCCGCCGGGGGGGCTTATGGGAGAGACCCAGTACTTC. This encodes CASSPPGGLMGETQYF. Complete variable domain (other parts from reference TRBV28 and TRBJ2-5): DVKVTQSSRYLVKRTGEKVFLECVQDMDHENMFWYRQDPGLGLRLIYFSYDVKMKEKGDIPEGYSVSREKKERFSLILESASTNQTSMYLCASSPPGGLMGETQYFGPGTRLLVL.

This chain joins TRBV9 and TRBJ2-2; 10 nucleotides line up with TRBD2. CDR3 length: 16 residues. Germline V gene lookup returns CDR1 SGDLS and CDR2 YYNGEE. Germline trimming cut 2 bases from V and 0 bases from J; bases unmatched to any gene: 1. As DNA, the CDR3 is TGTGCCAGCAGCGTCCTAGCGGGGGCGAACACCGGGGAGCTGTTTTTT. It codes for CASSVLAGANTGELFF.

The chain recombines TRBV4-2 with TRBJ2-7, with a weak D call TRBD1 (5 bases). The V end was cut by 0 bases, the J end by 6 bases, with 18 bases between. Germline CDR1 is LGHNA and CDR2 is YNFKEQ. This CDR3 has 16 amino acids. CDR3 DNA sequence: TGTGCCAGCAGCCAAGACCTGACAGCGCGCGTCTGCGAGCAGTACTTC. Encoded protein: CASSQDLTARVCEQYF.

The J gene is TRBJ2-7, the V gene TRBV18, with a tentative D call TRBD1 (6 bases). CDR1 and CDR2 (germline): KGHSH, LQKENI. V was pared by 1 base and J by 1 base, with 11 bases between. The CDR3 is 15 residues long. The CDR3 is CASSPQGDTSYEQYF. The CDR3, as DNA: TGTGCCAGCTCACCACAGGGGGATACGTCCTACGAGCAGTACTTC.

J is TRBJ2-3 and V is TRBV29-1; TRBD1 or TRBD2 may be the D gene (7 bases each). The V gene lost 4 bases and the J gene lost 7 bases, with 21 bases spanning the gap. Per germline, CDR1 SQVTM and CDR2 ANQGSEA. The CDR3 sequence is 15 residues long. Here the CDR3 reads CSVAPRGGAINTQYF. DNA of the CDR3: TGCAGCGTTGCCCCCAGGGGGGGGGCCATAAATACGCAGTATTTT.

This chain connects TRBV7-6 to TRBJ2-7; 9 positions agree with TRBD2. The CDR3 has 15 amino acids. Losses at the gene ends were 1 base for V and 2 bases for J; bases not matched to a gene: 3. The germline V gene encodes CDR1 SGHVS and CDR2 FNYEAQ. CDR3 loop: CASSLVGGGAYEQYF. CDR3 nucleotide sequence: TGTGCCAGCAGCTTAGTCGGCGGGGGGGCCTACGAGCAGTACTTC.

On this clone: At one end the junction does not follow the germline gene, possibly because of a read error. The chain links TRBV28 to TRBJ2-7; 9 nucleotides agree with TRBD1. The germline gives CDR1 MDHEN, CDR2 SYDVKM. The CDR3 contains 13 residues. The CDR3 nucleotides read TGTGCCAGCAGCACAGGGGGCTCCCACGAGCAGTACTTC. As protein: CASSTGGSHEQYF.

The CDR3 DNA follows: TGTGCCAGCAGCCAAGAGGGCGGGGGGTTGCCCCAGCATTTT. Its translation: CASSQEGGGLPQHF. The chain recombines TRBV3-1 (or the pseudogene TRBV3-2) with TRBJ1-5; weak D call: TRBD1 (5 bases). This CDR3 contains 14 residues. Germline V lookup: CDR1 LGHDT, CDR2 YNNKEL (reference sequence). The V and J ends lost 0 bases and 9 bases respectively, with 12 bases between them.

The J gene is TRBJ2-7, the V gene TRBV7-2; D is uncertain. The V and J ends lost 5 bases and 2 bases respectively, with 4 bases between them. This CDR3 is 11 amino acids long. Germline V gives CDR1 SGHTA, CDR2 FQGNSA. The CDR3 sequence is CASSRAYEQYF. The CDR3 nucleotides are TGTGCCAGCAGCAGGGCCTACGAGCAGTACTTC.

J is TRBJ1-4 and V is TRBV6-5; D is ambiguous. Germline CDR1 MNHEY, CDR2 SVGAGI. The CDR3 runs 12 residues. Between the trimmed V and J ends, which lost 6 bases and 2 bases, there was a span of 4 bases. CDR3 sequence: CASRSTNEKLFF. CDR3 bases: TGTGCCAGCAGGTCCACTAATGAAAAACTGTTTTTT.

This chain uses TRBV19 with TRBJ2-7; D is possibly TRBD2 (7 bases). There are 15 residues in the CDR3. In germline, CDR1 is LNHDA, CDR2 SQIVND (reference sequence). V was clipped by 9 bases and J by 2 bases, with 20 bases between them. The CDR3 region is CASRPAGGPTYEQYF. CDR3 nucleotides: TGTGCCAGCCGACCGGCCGGGGGGCCAACCTACGAGCAGTACTTC.

CDR3 amino acids: CASSLFGTGGEKLFF. The CDR3 DNA sequence: TGTGCCAGCAGCTTATTCGGGACAGGGGGTGAAAAACTGTTTTTT. J is TRBJ1-4 and V is TRBV7-2, with 11 bases aligning to TRBD1. Germline V gene data show CDR1 as SGHTA and CDR2 as FQGNSA. The CDR3 has 15 residues. After removal of 2 bases from V and 7 bases from J, the junction contained 3 bases not matched to a gene.

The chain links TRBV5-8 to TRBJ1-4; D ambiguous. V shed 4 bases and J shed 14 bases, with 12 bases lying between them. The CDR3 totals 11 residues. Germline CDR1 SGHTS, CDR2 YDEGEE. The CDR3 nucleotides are TGTGCCAGCAGCGCTTGGAACCTTCTGTTTTTT. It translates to CASSAWNLLFF. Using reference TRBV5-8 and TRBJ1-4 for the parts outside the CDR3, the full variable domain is EAGVTQSPTHLIKTRGQQATLRCSPISGHTSVYWYQQALGLGLQFLLWYDEGEERNRGNFPPRFSGRQFPNYSSELNVNALELEDSALYLCASSAWNLLFFGSGTQLSVL.

Written as DNA, the CDR3 is TGTGCCAGCAGCTTAACAGACGGGGGCCCTGAGTATTTT. Its translation is CASSLTDGGPEYF. The chain carries TRBV7-3 and TRBJ2-3; D is tentatively TRBD1 or TRBD2 (6 bases each). V lost 0 bases to trimming and J lost 13 bases, with 14 bases between them. Germline V CDR1 and CDR2: SGHTA, FQGTGA. The CDR3 loop spans 13 amino acids.

DNA for the CDR3: TGTGCCAGTAGCCTACTTCCAGGGGGGGGTTACAATGAGCAGTTCTTC. Its protein product is CASSLLPGGGYNEQFF. The chain combines TRBV19 with TRBJ2-1, with D perhaps being TRBD1 or TRBD2 (7 bases each). Trimming removed 6 bases at V and 4 bases at J, with 19 bases between. The CDR3 runs to 16 residues. The germline CDR1 and CDR2 sequences are LNHDA and SQIVND (reference sequence).